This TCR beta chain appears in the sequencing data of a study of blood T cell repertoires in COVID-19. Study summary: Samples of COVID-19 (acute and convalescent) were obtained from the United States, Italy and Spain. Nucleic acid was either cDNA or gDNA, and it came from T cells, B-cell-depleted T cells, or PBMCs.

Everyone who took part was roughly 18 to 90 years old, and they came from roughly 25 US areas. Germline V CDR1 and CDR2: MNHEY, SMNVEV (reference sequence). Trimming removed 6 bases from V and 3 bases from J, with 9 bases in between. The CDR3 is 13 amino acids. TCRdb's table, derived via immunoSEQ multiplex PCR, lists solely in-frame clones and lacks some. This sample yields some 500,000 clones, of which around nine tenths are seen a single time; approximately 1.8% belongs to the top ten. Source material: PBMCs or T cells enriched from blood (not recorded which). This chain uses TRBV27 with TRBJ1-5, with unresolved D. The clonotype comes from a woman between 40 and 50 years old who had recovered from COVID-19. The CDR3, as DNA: TGTGCCAGCAGGTCAGATTTCAATCAGCCCCAGCATTTT. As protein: CASRSDFNQPQHF.